The 19 T cell receptor beta chains below come from one sample, sequenced in a study of T cells in Graves' hyperthyroidism and ophthalmopathy. Amplification of TCR beta CDR3 regions was performed using RNA transcripts as template. The HTBI set primed first-round TCR CDR3 RT-PCR. From the multiplex PCR reads, TCRdb called clonotypes with MiXCR, one entry per CDR3 protein. The repertoire includes about 840,000 distinct CDR3 sequences, over 35% of them detected once, and about 9% sits in the top ten. Specimen: blood. Every receptor here comes from a man between 18 and 29 years old with Graves' hyperthyroidism.

This chain joins TRBV25-1 and TRBJ2-3; the D is unclear. Trimming pared 5 bases from V and 2 bases from J, leaving 14 bases between. Germline V gene data show CDR1 as MGHDK and CDR2 as SYGVNS. The CDR3 is made up of 15 amino acids. The CDR3 DNA reads as TGTGCCAGCAGTCTCCTAGGAGACCACACAGATACGCAGTATTTT. Its translation is CASSLLGDHTDTQYF.

The V call is TRBV20-1, the J call TRBJ2-7; perhaps TRBD2 as D (6 bases). The CDR3 covers 12 residues. V lost 3 bases and J lost 7, with 13 bases in between. Germline V gene lookup returns CDR1 DFQATT and CDR2 SNEGSKA (reference sequence). CDR3 sequence: CSASGGGEEQYF. Written as DNA, the CDR3 is TGCAGTGCTAGCGGGGGAGGAGAGGAGCAGTACTTC.

V is TRBV29-1 and J is TRBJ2-3; D might be TRBD1 (6 bases). Germline-derived CDR1 and CDR2 are SQVTM and ANQGSEA. V gave up 4 bases and J gave up 2 bases, with 13 bases separating them. The CDR3 extends over 14 amino acids. The CDR3 sequence is CSVVGQGSTDTQYF. For the CDR3, the DNA is TGCAGCGTTGTGGGGCAGGGGTCCACAGATACGCAGTATTTT.

Many counts were recorded for this clonotype. V and J are TRBV29-1 and TRBJ1-1; TRBD1 is a possible D gene (5 bases). CDR1 is SQVTM, CDR2 ANQGSEA, per germline. V lost 7 bases to trimming and J lost 8 bases, with 11 bases between them. This CDR3 has 10 amino acids. The CDR3 loop is CSGGGGEAFF. CDR3 in DNA: TGCAGCGGGGGGGGAGGCGAAGCTTTCTTT.

This clonotype was recorded a few times. The chain recombines TRBV9 with TRBJ1-1; 7 bases agree with TRBD1. Per germline, CDR1 SGDLS and CDR2 YYNGEE. This CDR3 comprises 15 residues. V lost 4 bases, J lost 0 bases, and 6 bases stayed unmatched. The CDR3 DNA follows: TGTGCCAGCAGCCCGAGGGGGACAGTGAACACTGAAGCTTTCTTT. This gives the protein CASSPRGTVNTEAFF.

This clonotype has more than one count but fewer than ten. The V and J genes are TRBV2 and TRBJ2-5, with D perhaps given as TRBD1 or TRBD2 (5 bases each). The V and J ends lost 6 bases and 7 bases respectively, with 15 bases between them. Germline V gene lookup returns CDR1 SNHLY and CDR2 FYNNEI. This CDR3 is 13 amino acids long. CDR3 residues: CASSAGAQATQYF. Written as DNA, the CDR3 is TGTGCCAGCAGCGCCGGGGCCCAGGCGACCCAGTACTTC. The whole variable domain, filled in from reference TRBV2 and TRBJ2-5, reads EPEVTQTPSHQVTQMGQEVILRCVPISNHLYFYWYRQILGQKVEFLVSFYNNEISEKSEIFDDQFSVERPDGSNFTLKIRSTKLEDSAMYFCASSAGAQATQYFGPGTRLLVL.

Regarding this clonotype: The missing conserved phenylalanine or tryptophan at the end of this CDR3 makes a read error likely. The chain recombines TRBV20-1 with TRBJ2-7; 7 bases are shared with TRBD1. J was trimmed by 0 bases and V by 4 bases; bases with no gene match: 3. The germline gives CDR1 DFQATT, CDR2 SNEGSKA (reference sequence). This CDR3 is built from 13 residues. In DNA form, the CDR3 reads TGCAGTGCTATTCCAGGGGGCTCCTACGAGCAGTACTCC. Amino acid sequence: CSAIPGGSYEQYS.

This clonotype was observed many times. V is TRBV20-1 and J is TRBJ1-3; TRBD1 agrees at 7 bases. The CDR3 is made up of 14 amino acids. CDR1 DFQATT and CDR2 SNEGSKA come from the germline V gene (reference sequence). V shed 6 bases and J 0 bases; nucleotides not matched to a gene: 5. The CDR3 bases are TGCAGTGCCATACAGGGGAGCTCTGGAAACACCATATATTTT. This encodes CSAIQGSSGNTIYF.

A note on this clonotype: A read error may be the cause here, since a much bigger clone is one base away. The chain uses TRBV7-9 and TRBJ1-2; D unclear. Per the germline V gene, CDR1 is SEHNR and CDR2 is FQNEAQ (reference sequence). The V end was cut by 5 bases, the J end by 5 bases, with 18 bases between. The CDR3 has 15 residues. DNA for the CDR3: TGTGCCAGCAGCCCGGAGGAGGGTTCGGGGTATGGCTACACCTTC. It encodes CASSPEEGSGYGYTF.

This sequence joins TRBV4-1 and TRBJ2-7; D may match TRBD1 or TRBD2 (6 bases each). CDR1 MGHRA and CDR2 YSYEKL come from the germline V gene. The germline V and J ends were trimmed by 0 bases and 6 bases, with 12 bases remaining between them. The CDR3 runs 14 residues. CDR3 sequence: CASSQESGAGEQYF. The CDR3 nucleotides are TGCGCCAGCAGCCAAGAATCGGGGGCGGGCGAGCAGTACTTC.

The CDR3 sequence is CAISEDRGWYEQYF. DNA for the CDR3: TGTGCCATCAGTGAGGACCGGGGTTGGTACGAGCAGTACTTC. The genes are TRBV10-3 and TRBJ2-7; D might be TRBD2 (5 bases). Germline CDR1 ENHRY, CDR2 SYGVKD. The germline V and J ends were trimmed by 2 bases and 4 bases, with 12 bases remaining between them. This CDR3 is 14 amino acids long.

V usage is TRBV12-3 or TRBV12-4 and J usage is TRBJ1-2; 7 nucleotides line up with TRBD1. CDR3 length equals 11 residues. The V segment lost 5 bases and the J segment 10 bases; nucleotides outside the gene matches: 4. The CDR3 loop is CASSKGQFYTF. CDR3 coding DNA: TGTGCCAGCAGTAAGGGACAGTTCTACACCTTC.

Only one count was recorded for this clonotype. Since the CDR3 does not end with the conserved phenylalanine or tryptophan, this likely comes from a read error. CDR3 DNA sequence: TGTGCCAGCAGCCCACTTGGCCTTGGAATTGGAAACACCATATATCTT. It is translated as CASSPLGLGIGNTIYL. The chain combines TRBV7-9 with TRBJ1-3; D remains unclear. Germline V lookup: CDR1 SEHNR, CDR2 FQNEAQ (reference sequence). CDR3 length equals 16 residues. V gave up 5 bases and J gave up 3 bases, with 17 bases separating them.

This clonotype has a count of ten or more. CDR3 sequence (DNA): TGTGCCAGCAGCTTAGGTCCCGGGACTACGGGGGAGACCCAGTACTTC. This codes for CASSLGPGTTGETQYF. The chain joins TRBV7-6 to TRBJ2-5; TRBD2 matches 7 bases. Germline V lookup: CDR1 SGHVS, CDR2 FNYEAQ. The ends lost 1 base at V and 5 bases at J; junction bases unmatched: 10. The CDR3 has 16 residues.

The chain employs TRBV9 and TRBJ1-1; TRBD1 might be the D (6 bases). This CDR3 comprises 16 residues. V lost 0 bases to trimming and J lost 0 bases, with 12 bases between them. Germline assignment: CDR1 SGDLS and CDR2 YYNGEE. CDR3 sequence (DNA): TGTGCCAGCAGCGTAGGGGGGACAAGGCTGAACACTGAAGCTTTCTTT. Amino acid sequence: CASSVGGTRLNTEAFF.

The chain joins TRBV29-1 to TRBJ2-5; D not resolved. Germline V CDR1 and CDR2: SQVTM, ANQGSEA. V gave up 8 bases and J gave up 1 base, with 20 bases separating them. The CDR3 loop spans 15 amino acids. The CDR3 DNA is TGCAGCAGTTATAAGGGCCTGACCGGCCAAGAGACCCAGTACTTC. Its translation: CSSYKGLTGQETQYF. The full variable domain, completed using reference TRBV29-1 and TRBJ2-5, is SAVISQKPSRDICQRGTSLTIQCQVDSQVTMMFWYRQQPGQSLTLIATANQGSEATYESGFVIDKFPISRPNLTFSTLTVSNMSPEDSSIYLCSSYKGLTGQETQYFGPGTRLLVL.

This rearrangement joins TRBV20-1 to TRBJ1-4; 7 bases are a match to TRBD1. The CDR3 has 15 residues. Germline CDR1 reads DFQATT; CDR2 reads SNEGSKA (reference sequence). V shed 3 bases and J 4 bases; nucleotides not matched to a gene: 8. The CDR3 region is CSASSAGTDNEKLFF. CDR3 coding DNA: TGCAGTGCTAGTTCTGCCGGGACAGATAATGAAAAACTGTTTTTT.

This clonotype has a handful of counts. The junction departs from the called germline gene at one end, perhaps through a read error. The chain is built from TRBV7-7 and TRBJ1-1, with D possibly TRBD1 on 5 matching bases. The CDR3 length is 13 residues. Germline CDR1 is SSHAT and CDR2 is FNYEAQ (reference sequence). The DNA for the CDR3 is TGTGCTAGCAGCTTGCGGCGGGGCGATGAAGCTTTCTTT. This codes for CASSLRRGDEAFF.

The chain employs TRBV11-1 and TRBJ2-7; 7 positions match TRBD1. Germline-derived CDR1 and CDR2 are SGHAT and FQDESV (reference sequence). The CDR3 length is 14 residues. Losses at the gene ends were 5 bases for V and 4 bases for J; bases not matched to a gene: 8. The CDR3 sequence: CASSAPGQQYEQYF. CDR3 nucleotides: TGTGCCAGCAGCGCCCCGGGACAGCAGTACGAGCAGTACTTC.